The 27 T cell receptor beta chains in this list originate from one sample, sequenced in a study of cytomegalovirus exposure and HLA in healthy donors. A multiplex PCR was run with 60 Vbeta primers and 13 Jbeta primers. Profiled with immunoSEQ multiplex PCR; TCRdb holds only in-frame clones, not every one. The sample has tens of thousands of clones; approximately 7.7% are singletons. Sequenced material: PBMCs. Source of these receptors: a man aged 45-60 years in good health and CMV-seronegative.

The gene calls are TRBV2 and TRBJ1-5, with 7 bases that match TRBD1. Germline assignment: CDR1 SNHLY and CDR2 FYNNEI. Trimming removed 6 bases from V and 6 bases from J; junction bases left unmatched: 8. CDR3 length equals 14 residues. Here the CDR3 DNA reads TGTGCCAGCAGAGTAGGGGGCGCCGGTCAGCCCCAGCATTTT. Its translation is CASRVGGAGQPQHF.

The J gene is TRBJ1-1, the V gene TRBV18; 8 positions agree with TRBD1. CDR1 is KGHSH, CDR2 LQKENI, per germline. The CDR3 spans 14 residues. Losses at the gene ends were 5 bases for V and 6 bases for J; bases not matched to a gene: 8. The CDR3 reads CASSLDRDTAEAFF. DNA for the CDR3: TGTGCCAGCTCATTGGACAGGGATACCGCTGAAGCTTTCTTT.

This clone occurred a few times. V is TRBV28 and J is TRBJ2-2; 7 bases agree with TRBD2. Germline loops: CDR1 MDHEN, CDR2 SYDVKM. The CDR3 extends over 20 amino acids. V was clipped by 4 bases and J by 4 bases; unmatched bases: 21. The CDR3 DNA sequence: TGTGCCAGCAGTTCATTGCCCGGGGGAGGGGAGACCTCGGGCACCGGGGAGCTGTTTTTT. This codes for CASSSLPGGGETSGTGELFF.

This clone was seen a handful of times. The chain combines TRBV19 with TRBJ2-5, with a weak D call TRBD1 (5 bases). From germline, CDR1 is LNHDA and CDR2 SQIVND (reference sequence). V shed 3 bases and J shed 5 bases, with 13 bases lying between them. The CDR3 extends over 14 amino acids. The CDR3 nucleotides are TGTGCCAGTAGTATTGGGCAGGGCTATGAGACCCAGTACTTC. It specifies CASSIGQGYETQYF. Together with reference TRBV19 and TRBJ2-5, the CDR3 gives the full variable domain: DGGITQSPKYLFRKEGQNVTLSCEQNLNHDAMYWYRQDPGQGLRLIYYSQIVNDFQKGDIAEGYSVSREKKESFPLTVTSAQKNPTAFYLCASSIGQGYETQYFGPGTRLLVL.

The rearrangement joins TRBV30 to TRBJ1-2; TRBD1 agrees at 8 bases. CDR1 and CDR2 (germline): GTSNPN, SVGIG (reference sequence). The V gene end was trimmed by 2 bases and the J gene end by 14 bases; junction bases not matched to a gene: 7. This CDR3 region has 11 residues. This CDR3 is CAWSNRGLITF. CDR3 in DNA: TGTGCCTGGAGTAACAGGGGGTTAATTACCTTC.

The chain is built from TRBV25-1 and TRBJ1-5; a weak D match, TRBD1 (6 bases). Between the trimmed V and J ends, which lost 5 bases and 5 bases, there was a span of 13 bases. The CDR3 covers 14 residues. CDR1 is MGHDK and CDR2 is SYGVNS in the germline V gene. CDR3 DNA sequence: TGTGCCAGCAGTTTAGGGGGGGGAGATCAGCCCCAGCATTTT. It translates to CASSLGGGDQPQHF.

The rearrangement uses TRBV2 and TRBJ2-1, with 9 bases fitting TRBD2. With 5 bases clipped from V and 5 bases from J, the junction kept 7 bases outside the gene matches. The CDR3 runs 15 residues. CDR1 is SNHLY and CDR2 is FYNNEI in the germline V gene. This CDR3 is CASSRPGLANNEQFF. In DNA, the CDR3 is TGTGCCAGCAGTCGCCCGGGACTAGCTAACAATGAGCAGTTCTTC.

CDR3 coding DNA: TGCGCCAGCAGCCCGAAGGCGACAGGGGGCAACGGCTACACCTTC. It codes for CASSPKATGGNGYTF. The chain employs TRBV5-1 and TRBJ1-2; 10 bases agree with TRBD1. Germline CDR1 reads SGHRS; CDR2 reads YFSETQ. The CDR3 consists of 15 residues. V lost 4 bases to trimming and J lost 8 bases; unmatched junction nucleotides: 11.

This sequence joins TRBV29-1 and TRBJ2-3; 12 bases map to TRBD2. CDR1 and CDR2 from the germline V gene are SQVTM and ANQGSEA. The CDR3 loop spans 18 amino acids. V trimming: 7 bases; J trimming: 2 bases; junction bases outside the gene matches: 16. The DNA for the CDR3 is TGCAGCGGCACGACCGGGGGGCTAGCGGGGGGGGTCACAGATACGCAGTATTTT. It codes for CSGTTGGLAGGVTDTQYF.

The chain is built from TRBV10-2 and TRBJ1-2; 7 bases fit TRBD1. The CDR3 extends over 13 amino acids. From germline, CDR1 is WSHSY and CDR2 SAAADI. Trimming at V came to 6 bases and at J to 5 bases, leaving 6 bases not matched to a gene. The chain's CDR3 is CASSLDRRYGYTF. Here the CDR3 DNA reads TGCGCCAGCAGCCTGGACAGGCGGTATGGCTACACCTTC.

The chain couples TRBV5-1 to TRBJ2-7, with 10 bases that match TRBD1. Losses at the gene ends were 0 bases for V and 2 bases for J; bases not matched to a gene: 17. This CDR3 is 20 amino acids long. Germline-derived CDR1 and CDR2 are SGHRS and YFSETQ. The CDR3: CASSLAERSWDRGTAYEQYF. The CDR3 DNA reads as TGCGCCAGCAGCTTGGCCGAGCGTTCATGGGACAGGGGCACTGCCTACGAGCAGTACTTC.

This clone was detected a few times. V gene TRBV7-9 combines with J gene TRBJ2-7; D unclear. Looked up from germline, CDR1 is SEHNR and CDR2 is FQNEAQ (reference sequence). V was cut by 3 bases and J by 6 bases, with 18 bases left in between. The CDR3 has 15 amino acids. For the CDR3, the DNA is TGTGCCAGCAGCTTCTCTGGTTTTCACGGTAGCGAGCAGTACTTC. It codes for CASSFSGFHGSEQYF.

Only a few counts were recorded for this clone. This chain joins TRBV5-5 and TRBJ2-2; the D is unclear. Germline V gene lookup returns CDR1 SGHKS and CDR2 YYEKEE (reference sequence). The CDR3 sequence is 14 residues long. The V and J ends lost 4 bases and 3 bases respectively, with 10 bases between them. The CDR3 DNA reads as TGTGCCAGCAGCAGAGGTGGTGACACCGGGGAGCTGTTTTTT. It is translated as CASSRGGDTGELFF.

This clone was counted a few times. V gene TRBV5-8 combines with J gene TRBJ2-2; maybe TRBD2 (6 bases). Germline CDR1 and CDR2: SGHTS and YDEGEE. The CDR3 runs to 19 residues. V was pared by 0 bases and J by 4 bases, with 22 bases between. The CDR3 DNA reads TGTGCCAGCAGCTTGGCGGTTTGGGGCGGGGCAGCGAGCACCGGGGAGCTGTTTTTT. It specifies CASSLAVWGGAASTGELFF.

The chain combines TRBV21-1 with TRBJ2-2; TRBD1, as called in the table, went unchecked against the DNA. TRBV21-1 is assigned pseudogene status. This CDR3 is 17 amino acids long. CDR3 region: CASSKEGRQGLTGELFF. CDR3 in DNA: TGTGCCAGCAGCAAAGAGGGTAGGCAGGGGCTCACCGGGGAGCTGTTTTTT.

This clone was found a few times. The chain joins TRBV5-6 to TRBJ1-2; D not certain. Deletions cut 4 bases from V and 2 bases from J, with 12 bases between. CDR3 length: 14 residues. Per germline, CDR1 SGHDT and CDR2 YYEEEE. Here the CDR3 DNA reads TGTGCCAGCAGCCCGAATGGCAGAAACTATGGCTACACCTTC. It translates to CASSPNGRNYGYTF.

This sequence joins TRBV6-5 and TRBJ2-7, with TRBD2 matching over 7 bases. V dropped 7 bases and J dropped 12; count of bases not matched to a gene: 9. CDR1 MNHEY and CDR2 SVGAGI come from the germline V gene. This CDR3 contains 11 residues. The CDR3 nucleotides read TGTGCCAGCACCGACGGCGGGAGTACGTACTTC. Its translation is CASTDGGSTYF.

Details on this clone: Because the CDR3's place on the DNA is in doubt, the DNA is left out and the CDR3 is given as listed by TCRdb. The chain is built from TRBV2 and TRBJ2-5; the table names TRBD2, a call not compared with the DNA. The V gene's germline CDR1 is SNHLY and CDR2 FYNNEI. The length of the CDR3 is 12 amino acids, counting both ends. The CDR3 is CASSTVGRGSDF.

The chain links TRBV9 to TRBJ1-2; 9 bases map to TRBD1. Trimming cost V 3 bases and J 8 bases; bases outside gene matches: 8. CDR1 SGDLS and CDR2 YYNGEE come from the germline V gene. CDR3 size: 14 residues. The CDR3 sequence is CASSAHRGQGGYTF. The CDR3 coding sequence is TGTGCCAGCAGCGCCCACAGGGGGCAGGGAGGCTACACCTTC. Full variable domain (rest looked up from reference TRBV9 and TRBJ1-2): DSGVTQTPKHLITATGQRVTLRCSPRSGDLSVYWYQQSLDQGLQFLIQYYNGEERAKGNILERFSAQQFPDLHSELNLSSLELGDSALYFCASSAHRGQGGYTFGSGTRLTVV.

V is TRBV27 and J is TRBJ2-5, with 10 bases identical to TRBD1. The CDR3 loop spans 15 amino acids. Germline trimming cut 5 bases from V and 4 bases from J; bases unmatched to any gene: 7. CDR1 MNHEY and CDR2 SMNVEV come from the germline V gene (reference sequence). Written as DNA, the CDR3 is TGTGCCAGCAGTACGCCCCGGGACAGGGGAGAGACCCAGTACTTC. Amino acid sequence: CASSTPRDRGETQYF.

Here the CDR3 reads CASSLAGQVYEQYF. Here the CDR3 DNA reads TGCGCCAGCAGCTTGGCCGGACAGGTCTACGAGCAGTACTTC. The chain is built from TRBV5-1 and TRBJ2-7; the match to TRBD1 covers 7 bases. The germline CDR1 and CDR2 sequences are SGHRS and YFSETQ. This CDR3 has 14 amino acids. Losses at the gene ends were 0 bases for V and 3 bases for J; bases not matched to a gene: 3.

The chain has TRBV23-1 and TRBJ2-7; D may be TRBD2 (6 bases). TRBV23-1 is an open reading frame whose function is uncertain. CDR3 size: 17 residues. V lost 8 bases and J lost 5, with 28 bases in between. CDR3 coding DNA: TGCGCCAGCGGGGAGGCTCGTGTTTGGTCAAGTAGCCACGAGCAGTACTTC. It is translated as CASGEARVWSSSHEQYF.

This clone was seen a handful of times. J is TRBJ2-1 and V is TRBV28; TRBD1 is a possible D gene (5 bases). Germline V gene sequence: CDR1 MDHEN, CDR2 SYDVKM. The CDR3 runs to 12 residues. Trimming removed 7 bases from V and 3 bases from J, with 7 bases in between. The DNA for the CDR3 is TGTGCCAGCACAGGGTACTACAATGAGCAGTTCTTC. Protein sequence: CASTGYYNEQFF.

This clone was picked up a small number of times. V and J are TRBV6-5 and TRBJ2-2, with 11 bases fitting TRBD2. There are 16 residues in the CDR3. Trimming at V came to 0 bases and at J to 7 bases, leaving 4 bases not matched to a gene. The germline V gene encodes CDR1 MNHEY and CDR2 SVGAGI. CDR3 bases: TGTGCCAGCAGTTACTCGGGGCTAGCGGGAGGCGGGGAGCTGTTTTTT. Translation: CASSYSGLAGGGELFF.

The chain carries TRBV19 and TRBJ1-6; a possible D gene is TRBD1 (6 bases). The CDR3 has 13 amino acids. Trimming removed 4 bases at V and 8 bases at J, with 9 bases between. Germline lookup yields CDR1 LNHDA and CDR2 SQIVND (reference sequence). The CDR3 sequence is CASSTRTDSPLHF. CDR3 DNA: TGTGCCAGTAGTACTCGGACAGATTCACCCCTCCACTTT.

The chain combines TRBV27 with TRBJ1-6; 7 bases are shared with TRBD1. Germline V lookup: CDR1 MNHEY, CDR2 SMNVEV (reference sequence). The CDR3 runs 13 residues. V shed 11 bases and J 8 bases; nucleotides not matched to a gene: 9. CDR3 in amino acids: CACGRQGDSPLHF. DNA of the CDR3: TGTGCCTGCGGAAGACAGGGAGATTCACCCCTCCACTTT.

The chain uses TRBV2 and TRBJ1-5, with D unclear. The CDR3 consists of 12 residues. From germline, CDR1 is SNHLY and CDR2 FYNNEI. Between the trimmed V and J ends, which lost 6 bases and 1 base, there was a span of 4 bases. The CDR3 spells CASSRSNQPQHF. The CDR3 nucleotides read TGTGCCAGCAGCCGGAGCAATCAGCCCCAGCATTTT.